Below, 14 T cell receptor beta chains from the same sample are listed, as sequenced in a study of a mutant IDH1 vaccine in newly diagnosed glioma. No cognate antigen is known for these TCRs. The time point denotes: week 11, during vaccination. Each vaccine dose was 300 ug of mutant IDH1 20-mer peptide, with topical imiquimod. Here immunoSEQ multiplex PCR was the method, and the copy in TCRdb shows in-frame clones only, minus some. The sample lists 100,000 to 120,000 clones, approximately 87% seen once, with more than 0.55% in the top ten. Sample: PBMCs, taken from a glioma patient whose treatment included an IDH1 peptide vaccine. These receptor sequences come from a woman between 50 and 59 years old with glioma.

This clone was found a few times. The rearrangement links TRBV19 to TRBJ1-1; tentatively, D is TRBD1 (6 bases). Trimming left V 9 bases short and J 0 bases short, with 14 bases between. Germline-derived CDR1 and CDR2 are LNHDA and SQIVND (reference sequence). CDR3 length: 14 amino acids. Here the CDR3 reads CASKIGGVNTEAFF. CDR3 DNA sequence: TGTGCCAGCAAAATAGGGGGGGTGAACACTGAAGCTTTCTTT.

The CDR3 here is CASSPARSVYGYTF. The CDR3 DNA is TGCGCCAGCAGTCCAGCCAGGTCTGTATATGGCTACACCTTC. The rearrangement joins TRBV5-1 to TRBJ1-2; D is ambiguous. Trimming shortened V by 5 bases and J by 5 bases, and 16 bases separated the two germline ends. Germline CDR1 SGHRS, CDR2 YFSETQ. The CDR3 sequence is 14 residues long.

The chain recombines TRBV10-3 with TRBJ2-5, with D unresolved. CDR1 is ENHRY and CDR2 is SYGVKD in the germline V gene. The V gene lost 2 bases and the J gene lost 5 bases, with 3 bases spanning the gap. The CDR3 is 11 amino acids. This CDR3 is CAISEGETQYF. The CDR3, as DNA: TGTGCCATCAGTGAGGGGGAGACCCAGTACTTC.

V gene TRBV10-3 combines with J gene TRBJ2-7; TRBD1 or TRBD2 may be the D gene (5 bases each). The CDR3 has 13 amino acids. CDR1 ENHRY and CDR2 SYGVKD come from the germline V gene. V lost 2 bases and J 9 bases, leaving 14 bases between the germline ends. The CDR3 DNA sequence: TGTGCCATCAGTGAGCCGGGGCACCGAGCGCAGTACTTC. Translating gives CAISEPGHRAQYF.

This chain uses TRBV5-1 with TRBJ1-1; D is possibly TRBD1 (5 bases). This CDR3 has 12 amino acids. Per the germline V gene, CDR1 is SGHRS and CDR2 is YFSETQ. Trimming removed 0 bases at V and 11 bases at J, with 11 bases between. CDR3 sequence reads: CASSLAEGLAFF. CDR3 DNA: TGCGCCAGCAGCTTGGCCGAGGGGCTCGCTTTCTTT.

The chain has TRBV5-6 and TRBJ1-2; D not certain. The CDR3 is 11 residues long. V gave up 3 bases and J gave up 8 bases, with 8 bases separating them. Germline V lookup: CDR1 SGHDT, CDR2 YYEEEE. The CDR3 sequence: CASSSDWGYTF. The CDR3 nucleotides are TGTGCCAGCAGCTCGGACTGGGGCTACACCTTC.

The chain joins TRBV4-2 to TRBJ1-5; D is perhaps TRBD1 (5 bases). With 0 bases removed from V and 6 bases from J, the gap between germline ends came to 12 bases. This CDR3 has 15 residues. CDR1 is LGHNA and CDR2 is YNFKEQ in the germline V gene. CDR3 sequence: CASSQDWGFSQPQHF. CDR3 DNA: TGTGCCAGCAGCCAAGATTGGGGGTTCAGTCAGCCCCAGCATTTT.

This chain joins TRBV18 and TRBJ2-2; 7 bases align to TRBD2. V shed 6 bases and J 4 bases; nucleotides not matched to a gene: 5. Germline V lookup: CDR1 KGHSH, CDR2 LQKENI. This CDR3 has 14 amino acids. CDR3 nucleotides: TGTGCCAGCTCTCAGACTAGCAGCACCGGGGAGCTGTTTTTT. This gives the protein CASSQTSSTGELFF.

This chain uses TRBV10-3 with TRBJ1-5, with no clear D. V dropped 6 bases and J dropped 1 base, with 7 bases sitting between them. The germline V gene has CDR1 ENHRY and CDR2 SYGVKD. The CDR3 loop spans 13 amino acids. CDR3 residues: CAISPFSNQPQHF. Written as DNA, the CDR3 is TGTGCCATCAGCCCTTTCAGCAATCAGCCCCAGCATTTT.

The chain joins TRBV30 to TRBJ1-5, with a weak D call TRBD1 (6 bases). Per germline, CDR1 GTSNPN and CDR2 SVGIG (reference sequence). V was cut by 1 base and J by 5 bases, with 9 bases left in between. CDR3 length: 13 residues. CDR3 nucleotides: TGTGCCTGGAGTGGAGGGGGGCATCAGCCCCAGCATTTT. Translation gives CAWSGGGHQPQHF.

The gene calls are TRBV6-1 and TRBJ2-7; TRBD1 is a possible D gene (6 bases). V lost 10 bases and J lost 5, with 21 bases in between. Germline V gene lookup returns CDR1 MNHNS and CDR2 SASEGT. The CDR3 runs to 14 residues. The CDR3 region is CATIAITGIHEQYF. Written as DNA, the CDR3 is TGTGCCACCATTGCGATTACAGGGATACACGAGCAGTACTTC.

The V call is TRBV28, the J call TRBJ2-7; D is undetermined. Germline-derived CDR1 and CDR2 are MDHEN and SYDVKM. This CDR3 has 15 amino acids. Trimming removed 4 bases from V and 0 bases from J, with 13 bases in between. The CDR3 protein is CASSSPTAYSYEQYF. The CDR3 DNA reads TGTGCCAGCAGTTCCCCGACGGCCTACTCCTACGAGCAGTACTTC.

This chain connects TRBV5-1 to TRBJ2-7, with D maybe TRBD2 (6 bases). Trimming took 0 bases from V and 1 from J, leaving 11 bases between them. In germline, CDR1 is SGHRS, CDR2 YFSETQ. This CDR3 region has 15 residues. The CDR3 loop reads CASSLGGTPSYEQYF. CDR3 in DNA: TGCGCCAGCAGCTTGGGTGGGACTCCTTCCTACGAGCAGTACTTC.

The chain has TRBV15 and TRBJ2-7, with 7 positions matching TRBD2. The junction had 8 bases not matched to a gene; V was cut back by 3 bases and J by 6 bases. The CDR3 spans 14 residues. CDR1 and CDR2 from the germline V gene are LNHNV and YYDKDF (reference sequence). The CDR3 reads CATSRGGSMGEQYF. The CDR3 region has the DNA TGTGCCACCAGCAGGGGCGGGAGTATGGGCGAGCAGTACTTC.